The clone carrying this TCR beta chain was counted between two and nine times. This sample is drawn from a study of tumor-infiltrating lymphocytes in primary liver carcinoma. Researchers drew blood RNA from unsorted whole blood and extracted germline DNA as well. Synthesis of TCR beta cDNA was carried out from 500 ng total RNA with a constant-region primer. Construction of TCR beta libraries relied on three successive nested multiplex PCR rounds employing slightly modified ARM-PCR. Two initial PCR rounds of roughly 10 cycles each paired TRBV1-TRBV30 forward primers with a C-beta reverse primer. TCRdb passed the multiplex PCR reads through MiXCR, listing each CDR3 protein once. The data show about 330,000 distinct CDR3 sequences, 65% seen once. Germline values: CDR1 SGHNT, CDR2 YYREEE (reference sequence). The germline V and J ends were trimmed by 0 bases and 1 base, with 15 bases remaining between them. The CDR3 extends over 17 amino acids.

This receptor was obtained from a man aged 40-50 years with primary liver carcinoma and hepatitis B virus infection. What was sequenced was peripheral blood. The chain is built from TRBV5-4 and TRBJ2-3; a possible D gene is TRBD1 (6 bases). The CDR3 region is CASSLEVTGAGTDTQYF. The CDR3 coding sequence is TGTGCCAGCAGCTTGGAGGTGACAGGCGCGGGCACAGATACGCAGTATTTT.